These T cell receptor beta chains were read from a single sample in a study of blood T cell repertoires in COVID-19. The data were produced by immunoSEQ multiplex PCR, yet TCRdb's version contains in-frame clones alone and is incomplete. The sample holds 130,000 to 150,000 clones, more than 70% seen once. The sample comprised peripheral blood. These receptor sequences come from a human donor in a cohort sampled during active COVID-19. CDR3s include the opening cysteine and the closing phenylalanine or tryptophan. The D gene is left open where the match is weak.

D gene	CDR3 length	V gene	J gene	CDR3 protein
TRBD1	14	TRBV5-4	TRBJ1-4	CASSGDRGDEKLFF
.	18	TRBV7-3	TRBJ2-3	CASSLYPTGSGLTDTQYF
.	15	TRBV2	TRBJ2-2	CASRKIGTNTGELFF
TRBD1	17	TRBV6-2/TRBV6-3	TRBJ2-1	CASSYSITGVAYNEQFF
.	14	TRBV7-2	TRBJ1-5	CASSLGIGNQPQHF
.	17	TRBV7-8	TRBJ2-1	CASSLWVLAYSYNEQFF
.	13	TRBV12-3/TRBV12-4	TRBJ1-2	CASSLGQFYGYTF
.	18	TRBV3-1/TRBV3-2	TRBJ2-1	CASSQDPRDTSSYNEQFF
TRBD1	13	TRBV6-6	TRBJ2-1	CASSYLGGYEQFF
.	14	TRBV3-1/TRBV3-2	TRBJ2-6	CASSQMYRANVLTF
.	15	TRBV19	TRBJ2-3	CASSIASRVRDTQYF
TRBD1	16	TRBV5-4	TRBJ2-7	CASSLVTTGGIHEQYF
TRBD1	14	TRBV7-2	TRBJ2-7	CASSPRTGFYEQYF
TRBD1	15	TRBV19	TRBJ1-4	CASTTGAGGNEKLFF
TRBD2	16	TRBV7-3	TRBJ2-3	CASSSFSGGATDTQYF
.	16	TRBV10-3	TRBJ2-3	CAISDRGRGGTDTQYF
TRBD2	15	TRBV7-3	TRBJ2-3	CASSSLAGSTDTQYF
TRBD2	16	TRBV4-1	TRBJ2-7	CASSLTSGISPYEQYF
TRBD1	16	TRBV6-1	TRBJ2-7	CASSEAGRQGDFEQYF
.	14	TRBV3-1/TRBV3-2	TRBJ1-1	CASSPNRVSTEAFF
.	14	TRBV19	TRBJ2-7	CASSSQGFGYEQYF
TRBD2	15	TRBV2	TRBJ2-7	CASSESGLTPYEQYF
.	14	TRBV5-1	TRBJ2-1	CASSLGSQGKRWFF
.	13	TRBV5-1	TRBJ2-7	CASRRDSGYEQYF
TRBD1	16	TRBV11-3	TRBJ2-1	CASSQEGTGVNNEQFF
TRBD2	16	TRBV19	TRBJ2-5	CASSIDLAGGQETQYF
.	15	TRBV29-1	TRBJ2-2	CSVVGSTPNTGELFF
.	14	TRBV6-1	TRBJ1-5	CASSESSGGQPQHF
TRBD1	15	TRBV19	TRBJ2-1	CASSPDRDSYNEQFF
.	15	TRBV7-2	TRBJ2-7	CASSLEGSLRYEQYF
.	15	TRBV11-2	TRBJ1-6	CASSSYVPRSSPLHF
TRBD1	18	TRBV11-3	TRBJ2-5	CASSFRTGGGLVGETQYF
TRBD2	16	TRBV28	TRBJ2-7	CASSSLLSGRGGEQYF
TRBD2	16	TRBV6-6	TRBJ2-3	CASNLAGPRVSDTQYF
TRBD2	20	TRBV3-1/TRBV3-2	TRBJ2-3	CASSQGTSGFTPLAADTQYF
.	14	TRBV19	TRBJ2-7	CASSRLASSYEQYF
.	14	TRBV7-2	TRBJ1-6	CASSPQDYNSPLHF
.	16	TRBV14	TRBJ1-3	CASSQWSSGTGNTIYF
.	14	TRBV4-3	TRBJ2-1	CASSQGTANNEQFF
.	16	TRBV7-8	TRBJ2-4	CASSLDLGRAKNIQYF
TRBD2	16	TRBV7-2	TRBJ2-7	CASSHRTSGRTYEQYF
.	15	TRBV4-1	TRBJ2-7	CASSQTRLSTYEQYF
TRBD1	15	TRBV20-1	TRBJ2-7	CSASSPGTGGARQYF
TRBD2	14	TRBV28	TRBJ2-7	CASSPGLINYEQYF
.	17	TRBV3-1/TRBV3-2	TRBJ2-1	CASSQDRRYGAYNEQFF
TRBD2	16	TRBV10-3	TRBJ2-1	CANADQSGSSYNEQFF
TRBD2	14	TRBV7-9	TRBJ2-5	CASSLSGTQETQYF
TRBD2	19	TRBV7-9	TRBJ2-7	CASSASRDYDIRTMGEQYF
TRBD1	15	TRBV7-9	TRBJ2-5	CASSFGQGAQETQYF
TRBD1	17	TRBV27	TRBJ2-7	CASRLSSGTGAGYEQYF
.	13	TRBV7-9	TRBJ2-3	CASSLFPADTQYF
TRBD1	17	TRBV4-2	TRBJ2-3	CASSQDGARQGADTQYF
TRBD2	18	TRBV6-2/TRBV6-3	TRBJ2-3	CASSYKLRGGISTDTQYF